This T cell receptor (beta chain) was sequenced for a study of blood T cell repertoires in COVID-19. Study summary: The United States, Italy and Spain supplied acute and convalescent COVID-19 samples. Nucleic acid was either cDNA or gDNA, and it came from T cells, B-cell-depleted T cells, or PBMCs.

Per germline, CDR1 LNHDA and CDR2 SQIVND (reference sequence). CDR3 length equals 15 residues. V was pared by 1 base and J by 4 bases, with 5 bases of the junction left unmatched. The authors' processing: Amplification with reference gene primers provided the estimates of nucleated cell counts. The assay was immunoSEQ multiplex PCR, and TCRdb's table has in-frame clones only and misses some. The DNA was the basis for D and trimming; V, J and clone size are from that table. The sample holds about 190,000 clones, nearly 90% seen once. The specimen was peripheral blood. The sequence derives from a man aged 50 to 59 with acute or convalescent COVID-19. The V and J genes are TRBV19 and TRBJ1-2; 8 positions agree with TRBD1. The CDR3 sequence is CASSIAHTGGYGYTF. CDR3 sequence (DNA): TGTGCCAGTAGTATAGCCCATACAGGGGGCTATGGCTACACCTTC.